The 24 T cell receptor beta chains presented below share a single source sample, sequenced in a study of response to subunit inactivated influenza vaccine. Each CDR3 protein gets one entry after TCRdb re-called the RT-PCR reads with MiXCR. Of under 850,000 distinct CDR3 sequences listed, about 18% were seen once; the top ten hold approximately 10%. This specimen consisted of PBMCs from blood, obtained around 5 days after vaccination. The receptors stem from a man aged 50-60 years who received an inactivated influenza vaccine.

This clonotype was recorded many times. The chain couples TRBV29-1 to TRBJ2-5; D possibly corresponds to TRBD1 (5 bases). Germline V lookup: CDR1 SQVTM, CDR2 ANQGSEA. V was shortened by 0 bases and J by 7 bases, with 15 bases between the two germline ends. The CDR3 consists of 14 residues. CDR3 region: CSVEEHIPRATQYF. The CDR3 nucleotides are TGCAGCGTTGAAGAACATATCCCCAGGGCGACCCAGTACTTC.

This chain joins TRBV12-3 or TRBV12-4 and TRBJ2-3; D gene ambiguous. Trimming took 7 bases from V and 0 from J, leaving 8 bases between them. The CDR3 extends over 13 amino acids. The CDR3 reads CASTRISTDTQYF. CDR3 sequence (DNA): TGTGCCAGCACCCGGATCAGCACAGATACGCAGTATTTT.

This clonotype was counted between two and nine times. The rearrangement uses TRBV20-1 and TRBJ2-1; 7 positions match TRBD2. The CDR3 is made up of 16 amino acids. The V segment lost 2 bases and the J segment 0 bases; nucleotides outside the gene matches: 7. Germline V gene data show CDR1 as DFQATT and CDR2 as SNEGSKA (reference sequence). The CDR3 here is CSARTRRGSSYNEQFF. CDR3 nucleotides: TGCAGTGCTAGAACCCGGCGGGGGAGCTCCTACAATGAGCAGTTCTTC.

This clonotype was seen many times. The CDR3 DNA reads as TGCGCCAGCAGCAGGGGGGGCAGCGCGACCTCCTACGAGCAGTACTTC. Translation: CASSRGGSATSYEQYF. The chain is built from TRBV5-1 and TRBJ2-7, with a possible D match to TRBD2 (7 bases). The germline V gene encodes CDR1 SGHRS and CDR2 YFSETQ. CDR3 size: 16 residues. V dropped 4 bases and J dropped 0 bases, with 17 bases sitting between them.

The J gene is TRBJ2-2, the V gene TRBV4-2; D is uncertain. CDR3 length: 19 residues. Trimming cost V 0 bases and J 0 bases, with 17 bases left between them. Germline-derived CDR1 and CDR2 are LGHNA and YNFKEQ. Here the CDR3 DNA reads TGTGCCAGCAGCCAAGAGCCCCGGGCTATAGGTGCGAACACCGGGGAGCTGTTTTTT. This sequence encodes CASSQEPRAIGANTGELFF.

Concerning this clonotype: Compared with germline, one end of the junction differs, possibly owing to a read error. This rearrangement joins TRBV7-7 to TRBJ1-6; no definite D call. This CDR3 has 17 amino acids. In germline, CDR1 is SSHAT, CDR2 FNYEAQ (reference sequence). CDR3 in DNA: TGTGCTAGCAGCTTACCTCCACGAGGAGGGAGGAATTCACCCCTCCACTTT. Translating gives CASSLPPRGGRNSPLHF.

A few counts support this clonotype. The V and J genes are TRBV7-9 and TRBJ2-2; D unresolved. Trimming took off 5 bases at V and 1 base at J, with 11 bases between the two ends. CDR1 SEHNR and CDR2 FQNEAQ come from the germline V gene (reference sequence). This CDR3 region has 15 residues. The CDR3 coding sequence is TGTGCCAGCAGCCCCCCGCAGGTGAACACCGGGGAGCTGTTTTTT. Its translation is CASSPPQVNTGELFF.

This clonotype was found a few times. The chain has TRBV20-1 and TRBJ2-7; 8 bases map to TRBD2. In germline, CDR1 is DFQATT, CDR2 SNEGSKA (reference sequence). This CDR3 comprises 14 residues. The V gene end was trimmed by 6 bases and the J gene end by 10 bases; junction bases not matched to a gene: 17. The CDR3 region is CSAPTLEREKLQYF. Here the CDR3 DNA reads TGCAGTGCCCCCACCTTGGAGCGGGAGAAACTCCAGTACTTC.

The rearrangement uses TRBV20-1 and TRBJ2-1, with TRBD2 identical over 8 bases. Unmatched junction bases numbered 11, after V lost 3 bases and J lost 4 bases. Germline CDR1 and CDR2: DFQATT and SNEGSKA (reference sequence). The CDR3 sequence is 16 residues long. For the CDR3, the DNA is TGCAGTGCTAGCCTGGCCCGCGGGGGGAGATACAATGAGCAGTTCTTC. The encoded protein is CSASLARGGRYNEQFF.

This clonotype was seen more than once but under ten times. This chain joins TRBV28 and TRBJ2-1, with D tentatively TRBD2 (5 bases). CDR1 MDHEN and CDR2 SYDVKM come from the germline V gene. V lost 5 bases, J lost 0 bases, and 23 bases lay in between. The CDR3 loop spans 19 amino acids. The CDR3 DNA reads TGTGCCAGCAGTCCACCCCAGGACTGGCTGCTACCCTCCTACAATGAGCAGTTCTTC. It is translated as CASSPPQDWLLPSYNEQFF.

The V call is TRBV4-3, the J call TRBJ1-3, with D possibly matching TRBD1 (5 bases). The V and J ends lost 0 bases and 3 bases respectively, with 12 bases between them. CDR1 is LGHNA, CDR2 YSLEER, per germline. The CDR3 consists of 16 residues. DNA for the CDR3: TGCGCCAGCAGCCAAGAAATCGGGACCGTTGGAAACACCATATATTTT. Amino acid sequence: CASSQEIGTVGNTIYF.

The V call is TRBV7-2, the J call TRBJ2-3, with D tentatively TRBD1 (6 bases). Germline V gives CDR1 SGHTA, CDR2 FQGNSA. Trimming pared 1 base from V and 5 bases from J, leaving 13 bases between. The CDR3 extends over 15 amino acids. CDR3 amino acids: CASSLEQRTVDTQYF. The CDR3 DNA is TGTGCCAGCAGCTTAGAACAAAGGACAGTAGATACGCAGTATTTT.

This clonotype was observed a handful of times. The gene calls are TRBV29-1 and TRBJ1-1; possible D gene TRBD1, 5 bases. CDR1 SQVTM and CDR2 ANQGSEA come from the germline V gene. Trimming removed 4 bases at V and 1 base at J, with 13 bases between. The CDR3 runs 14 residues. The CDR3 DNA is TGCAGCGTTGGTTCGGGACTCGAGAACACTGAAGCTTTCTTT. Translation: CSVGSGLENTEAFF.

There are a few counts of this clonotype. The chain carries TRBV27 and TRBJ2-5; D is perhaps TRBD2 (6 bases). The CDR3 extends over 13 amino acids. With 5 bases removed from V and 7 bases from J, the gap between germline ends came to 14 bases. Germline assignment: CDR1 MNHEY and CDR2 SMNVEV (reference sequence). The CDR3 DNA reads as TGTGCCAGCAGTCCCCGGGGAGGTGGGACCCAGTACTTC. It codes for CASSPRGGGTQYF.

V and J are TRBV15 and TRBJ2-1; TRBD1 or TRBD2 may be the D gene (5 bases each). This CDR3 is built from 17 residues. From germline, CDR1 is LNHNV and CDR2 YYDKDF (reference sequence). Trimming cost V 1 base and J 6 bases, with 19 bases left between them. The CDR3 here is CATSRGPAGRAGNEQFF. DNA for the CDR3: TGTGCCACCAGCAGAGGCCCGGCAGGCAGGGCGGGCAATGAGCAGTTCTTC. Full variable domain (rest looked up from reference TRBV15 and TRBJ2-1): DAMVIQNPRYQVTQFGKPVTLSCSQTLNHNVMYWYQQKSSQAPKLLFHYYDKDFNNEADTPDNFQSRRPNTSFCFLDIRSPGLGDTAMYLCATSRGPAGRAGNEQFFGPGTRLTVL.

The chain carries TRBV4-1 and TRBJ2-1; 10 positions match TRBD2. With 0 bases clipped from V and 7 bases from J, the junction kept 9 bases outside the gene matches. The germline V gene encodes CDR1 MGHRA and CDR2 YSYEKL. The CDR3 length is 17 residues. The CDR3 spells CASSQDPSGGVLNEQFF. Here the CDR3 DNA reads TGCGCCAGCAGCCAAGATCCGAGCGGGGGGGTTTTAAATGAGCAGTTCTTC.

The chain uses TRBV25-1 and TRBJ2-3; 11 bases map to TRBD2. Germline CDR1 and CDR2: MGHDK and SYGVNS. The CDR3 sequence is 15 residues long. V gave up 4 bases and J gave up 3 bases; unmatched junction bases: 3. The CDR3 region has the DNA TGTGCCAGCAGTGTAGCGGGGGGGAAGACAGATACGCAGTATTTT. It yields the protein CASSVAGGKTDTQYF.

This chain uses TRBV6-6 with TRBJ1-5, with D perhaps matching TRBD1 or TRBD2 (6 bases each). The DNA matches TRBJ2-3 better at its end, which makes the J call doubtful. The germline V gene encodes CDR1 MNHNY and CDR2 SVGAGI (reference sequence). The CDR3 contains 13 residues. The CDR3 is CASTPGANQPQYF. The CDR3 DNA reads TGTGCCAGCACCCCGGGGGCAAATCAGCCCCAGTATTTT.

This clonotype appeared a few times. V gene TRBV15 combines with J gene TRBJ2-1; 10 bases line up with TRBD1. Trimming at V came to 8 bases and at J to 1 base, leaving 5 bases not matched to a gene. This CDR3 contains 15 residues. Germline V gives CDR1 LNHNV, CDR2 YYDKDF (reference sequence). CDR3 region: CATQGTGVSYNEQFF. The CDR3 bases are TGTGCCACCCAGGGGACAGGGGTTTCCTACAATGAGCAGTTCTTC.

There are a few counts of this clonotype. The J gene is TRBJ2-5, the V gene TRBV28; 8 nucleotides line up with TRBD2. V was pared by 6 bases and J by 4 bases, with 10 bases of the junction left unmatched. The germline V gene encodes CDR1 MDHEN and CDR2 SYDVKM. The CDR3 is 15 amino acids. The DNA of the CDR3 is TGTGCCAGCAGCCCGGGACTAGTCGTCGGAGAGACCCAGTACTTC. It encodes CASSPGLVVGETQYF.

This clonotype was seen a handful of times. The chain recombines TRBV7-7 with TRBJ2-3; D uncertain. Germline V gene data show CDR1 as SSHAT and CDR2 as FNYEAQ (reference sequence). The CDR3 consists of 15 residues. The V end lost 2 bases, the J end lost 3 bases, and 12 bases lay between the germline ends. CDR3 amino acids: CASSLSLHDTDTQYF. The CDR3 nucleotides read TGTGCCAGCAGCTTAAGCCTACACGATACAGATACGCAGTATTTT.

V and J are TRBV29-1 and TRBJ2-3; a possible D gene is TRBD1 (6 bases). This CDR3 comprises 15 residues. Germline values: CDR1 SQVTM, CDR2 ANQGSEA. V gave up 6 bases and J gave up 2 bases, with 18 bases separating them. In DNA form, the CDR3 reads TGCAGCGTGATGGGGGCGGGCGGTTACACAGATACGCAGTATTTT. As protein: CSVMGAGGYTDTQYF.

This chain uses TRBV5-4 with TRBJ2-7; perhaps TRBD1 as D (6 bases). Trimming shortened V by 3 bases and J by 2 bases, and 18 bases separated the two germline ends. The CDR3 length is 16 residues. CDR1 and CDR2 from the germline V gene are SGHNT and YYREEE (reference sequence). The CDR3 coding sequence is TGTGCCAGCAGCTCGGTGTTGGGTGGGGGCCCCTACGAGCAGTACTTC. It encodes CASSSVLGGGPYEQYF.

This clonotype was counted many times. The chain links TRBV5-1 to TRBJ1-1; a weak D match, TRBD1 (5 bases). Trimming left V 0 bases short and J 2 bases short, with 8 bases between. CDR3 length: 14 amino acids. Germline V gives CDR1 SGHRS, CDR2 YFSETQ. The CDR3 here is CASSLDGANTEAFF. DNA of the CDR3: TGCGCCAGCAGCTTGGACGGGGCCAACACTGAAGCTTTCTTT.